Presented here are 6 T cell receptor beta chains from one specimen sequenced in a study of T cell responses to AZD1222 COVID-19 vaccine. Some clones are missing from TCRdb's copy, which holds only in-frame ones; the method was immunoSEQ multiplex PCR. The table includes tens of thousands of clones, more than 70% detected once. The specimen was peripheral blood, collected on day 0 of AZD1222 vaccination. These receptors were taken from an adult in good health.

The chain couples TRBV23-1 to TRBJ1-5; 7 bases fit TRBD1. TRBV23-1 is assigned to the ORF class and has an uncertain function. The J segment lost 8 bases and the V segment lost 6 bases, leaving 10 bases of the junction unmatched. The CDR3 covers 14 residues. The CDR3 region is CASRRAGGSEPQHF. The CDR3 nucleotides read TGCGCCAGCAGACGGGCAGGGGGATCAGAGCCCCAGCATTTT.

The CDR3 nucleotides read TGTGCCAGCAGTGAAGCAACCCTCAACATTGGAATTCCACCCCTCCACTTT. Its protein is CASSEATLNIGIPPLHF. The V and J genes are TRBV2 and TRBJ1-6; no definite D call. Trimming removed 0 bases from V and 11 bases from J, with 20 bases in between. This CDR3 region has 17 residues. Per the germline V gene, CDR1 is SNHLY and CDR2 is FYNNEI. Variable domain in full (rest from reference TRBV2 and TRBJ1-6): EPEVTQTPSHQVTQMGQEVILRCVPISNHLYFYWYRQILGQKVEFLVSFYNNEISEKSEIFDDQFSVERPDGSNFTLKIRSTKLEDSAMYFCASSEATLNIGIPPLHFGNGTRLTVT.

The V gene is TRBV6-5, the J gene TRBJ1-6, with TRBD1 identical over 10 bases. Trimming took 8 bases from V and 8 from J; bases not matched to a gene: 6. CDR1 is MNHEY and CDR2 is SVGAGI in the germline V gene. There are 14 residues in the CDR3. CDR3 nucleotide sequence: TGTGCCAGCGCCCTAGACAGGGGGCATTCACCCCTCCACTTT. As protein: CASALDRGHSPLHF.

This chain joins TRBV5-5 and TRBJ2-7; tentatively, D is TRBD2 (6 bases). Trimming took off 4 bases at V and 6 bases at J, with 29 bases between the two ends. The CDR3 covers 18 residues. From germline, CDR1 is SGHKS and CDR2 YYEKEE (reference sequence). The CDR3 sequence is CASSPQTGTSTKPGEQYF. CDR3 coding DNA: TGTGCCAGCAGCCCCCAGACCGGGACTTCTACTAAACCGGGCGAGCAGTACTTC. Supplemented by reference TRBV5-5 and TRBJ2-7, the full variable domain reads DAGVTQSPTHLIKTRGQQVTLRCSPISGHKSVSWYQQVLGQGPQFIFQYYEKEERGRGNFPDRFSARQFPNYSSELNVNALLLGDSALYLCASSPQTGTSTKPGEQYFGPGTRLTVT.

The chain uses TRBV4-1 and TRBJ2-1; D not resolved. This CDR3 region has 16 residues. Germline V gene lookup returns CDR1 MGHRA and CDR2 YSYEKL. Trimming shortened V by 3 bases and J by 5 bases, and 17 bases separated the two germline ends. This chain's CDR3 is CASSHPPPWTNNEQFF. The CDR3 DNA reads as TGCGCCAGCAGCCATCCTCCCCCTTGGACGAACAATGAGCAGTTCTTC.

This chain joins TRBV7-2 and TRBJ2-7, with TRBD1 identical over 9 bases. J lost 3 bases, V lost 5 bases, and 8 bases had no gene match. The CDR3 extends over 15 amino acids. Germline lookup yields CDR1 SGHTA and CDR2 FQGNSA. As DNA, the CDR3 is TGTGCCAGCAGCCCCGGACAGGGGAGGGGCTACGAGCAGTACTTC. It translates to CASSPGQGRGYEQYF. The variable domain in full, completed from reference TRBV7-2 and TRBJ2-7, reads GAGVSQSPSNKVTEKGKDVELRCDPISGHTALYWYRQSLGQGLEFLIYFQGNSAPDKSGLPSDRFSAERTGGSVSTLTIQRTQQEDSAVYLCASSPGQGRGYEQYFGPGTRLTVT.